This T cell receptor (beta chain) was captured in a study of shared clonotypes between healthy human individuals. Using immunoSEQ multiplex PCR, the repertoire was profiled, and TCRdb retains in-frame clones only, with some absent. The sample lists over 1.4 million clones; over 95% were seen once. With respect to this clone: This specimen includes other DNA sequences encoding the same CDR3.

Germline trimming cut 1 base from V and 1 base from J; bases unmatched to any gene: 3. CDR3 length equals 15 residues. The V gene's germline CDR1 is KGHSH and CDR2 LQKENI. Participating donors were healthy, HIV-negative adults free of recent acute infections or vaccinations. Researchers partitioned CD4+ cells into CD45RA+ naive and CD45RA-negative memory subsets. The V and J genes are TRBV18 and TRBJ2-7; 8 bases align to TRBD1. Sequencing used naive CD4+ T cells sorted from blood. The subset here: CD45RA+ positively selected. This receptor was taken from a man in his thirties or forties in good health. The CDR3 region is CASSPRTGGSYEQYF. The DNA for the CDR3 is TGTGCCAGCTCACCACGAACAGGGGGGTCCTACGAGCAGTACTTC.